The sequence of this TCR beta chain was determined in a study of vaccination and CD4 T cells after COVID-19. Overall study: Post-COVID samples had a sampling time that fell a median roughly 92 days after diagnosis (range 35 to 161). Overlapping SARS-CoV-2, HCoV-NL63, HCoV-OC43 and HCoV-229E spike peptides were used to stimulate cells. Study outcomes and limitations: With convalescent patients, a median about 90% of reactive clones emerged solely after vaccination.

Cultured CD4+ T-cell DNA underwent Oncomine TCR Beta short-read sequencing. One entry per CDR3 protein, called by TCRdb with MiXCR from the PCR reads. The sample lists 20,000 to 30,000 distinct CDR3 sequences; roughly 50% were seen once. A word on this clonotype: What it recognizes is unknown.

The CDR3 extends over 17 amino acids. Trimming shortened V by 4 bases and J by 0 bases, and 17 bases separated the two germline ends. From germline, CDR1 is MNHEY and CDR2 SVGAGI. The treatment here: approximately 9-day PBMC culture with coronavirus spike peptide pools or control peptides (ViraFEST assay). The receptor was derived from a human donor who had recovered from COVID-19. The sample comprised CD4+ T cells from blood, cultured in vitro. This chain links TRBV6-5 with TRBJ2-3, with D perhaps TRBD1 (7 bases). The DNA of the CDR3 is TGTGCCAGCAGTTCAGACAAGACAGGGACTAGCACAGATACGCAGTATTTT. Translated: CASSSDKTGTSTDTQYF.